Given below is one T cell receptor (beta chain) in context. This may be a read error, as it is one base from a much larger clone. The data are from a study of spatial heterogeneity in lung cancer. Trimming shortened V by 4 bases and J by 8 bases, and 17 bases separated the two germline ends. The CDR3 is made up of 14 amino acids. Germline CDR1 is LGHDT and CDR2 is YNNKEL (reference sequence). MiXCR, run by TCRdb on the 5' RACE reads, gives a single entry per CDR3 protein. This sample yields some 37,000 distinct CDR3 sequences, of which roughly 7.2% are seen a single time; about 30% belongs to the top ten. Time point described: sample taken at primary tumor resection.

This TCR came from a female donor with early-stage non-small cell lung cancer. Sequencing used PBMCs, obtained at surgery. The chain carries TRBV3-1 and TRBJ1-1; no definite D call. The CDR3 here is CASSPWEKAGEAFF. For the CDR3, the DNA is TGTGCCAGCAGCCCATGGGAGAAGGCCGGAGAAGCTTTCTTT.